This T cell receptor beta chain was sequenced for a study of shared clonotypes between healthy human individuals. This clone showed up just a few times. What it binds is not known. Broader study findings: Only a few donors were included, so the genetic and exposure-history diversity represented was limited.

Evenly divided among several immunoSEQ plates was the genomic DNA of each subset. TCRdb's copy holds only in-frame clones and misses some; the assay was immunoSEQ multiplex PCR. The table lists fewer than 650,000 clones, 75% to 85% of them singletons. Trimming cost V 2 bases and J 0 bases, with 10 bases left between them. Germline V gives CDR1 KGHSH, CDR2 LQKENI. The length of the CDR3 is 16 residues. The sample taken for sequencing was PBMCs. The source is a woman in her thirties or forties in good health. Some clones in this sample may be carry-over from other donors' samples. The V and J genes are TRBV18 and TRBJ2-2; TRBD1 might be the D (6 bases). The CDR3 DNA sequence: TGTGCCAGCTCACCAGAAGGGGGATCGAACACCGGGGAGCTGTTTTTT. Translating gives CASSPEGGSNTGELFF.